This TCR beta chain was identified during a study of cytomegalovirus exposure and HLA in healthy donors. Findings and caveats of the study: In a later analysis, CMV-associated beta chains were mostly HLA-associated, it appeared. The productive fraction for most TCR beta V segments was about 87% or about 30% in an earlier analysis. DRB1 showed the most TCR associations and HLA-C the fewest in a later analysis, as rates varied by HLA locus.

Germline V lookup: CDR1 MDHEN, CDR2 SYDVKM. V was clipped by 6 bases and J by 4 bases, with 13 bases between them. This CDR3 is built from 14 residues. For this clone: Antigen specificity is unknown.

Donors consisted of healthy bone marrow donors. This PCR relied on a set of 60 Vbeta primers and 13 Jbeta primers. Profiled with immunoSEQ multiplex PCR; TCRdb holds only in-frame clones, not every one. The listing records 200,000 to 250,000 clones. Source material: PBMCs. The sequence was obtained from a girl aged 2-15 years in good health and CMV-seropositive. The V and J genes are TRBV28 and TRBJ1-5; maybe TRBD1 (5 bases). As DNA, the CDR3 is TGTGCCAGCAGGACTTGGACACTGAATCAGCCCCAGCATTTT. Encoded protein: CASRTWTLNQPQHF. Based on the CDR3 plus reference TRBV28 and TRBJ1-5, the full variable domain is DVKVTQSSRYLVKRTGEKVFLECVQDMDHENMFWYRQDPGLGLRLIYFSYDVKMKEKGDIPEGYSVSREKKERFSLILESASTNQTSMYLCASRTWTLNQPQHFGDGTRLSIL.